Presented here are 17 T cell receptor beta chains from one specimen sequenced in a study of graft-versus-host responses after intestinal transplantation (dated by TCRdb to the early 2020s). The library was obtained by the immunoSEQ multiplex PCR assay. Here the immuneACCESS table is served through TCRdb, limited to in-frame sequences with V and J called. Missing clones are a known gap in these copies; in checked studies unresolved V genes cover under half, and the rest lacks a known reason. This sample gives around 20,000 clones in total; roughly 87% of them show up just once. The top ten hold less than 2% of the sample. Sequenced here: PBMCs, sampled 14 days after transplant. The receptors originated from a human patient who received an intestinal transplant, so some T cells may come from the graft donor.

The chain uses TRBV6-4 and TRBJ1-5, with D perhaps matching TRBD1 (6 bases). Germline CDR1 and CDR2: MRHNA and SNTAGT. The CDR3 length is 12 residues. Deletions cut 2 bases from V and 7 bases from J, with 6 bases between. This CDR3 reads CASSDRGQPQHF. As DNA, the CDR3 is TGTGCCAGCAGTGACAGGGGGCAGCCCCAGCATTTT.

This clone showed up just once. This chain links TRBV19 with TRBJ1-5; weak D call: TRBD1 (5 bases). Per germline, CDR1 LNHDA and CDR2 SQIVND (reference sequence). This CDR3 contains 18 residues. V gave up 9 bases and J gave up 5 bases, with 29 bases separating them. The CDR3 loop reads CARNRTGAPLLFDQPQHF. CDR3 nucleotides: TGTGCCAGAAACAGGACTGGAGCCCCCCTCCTTTTCGATCAGCCCCAGCATTTT.

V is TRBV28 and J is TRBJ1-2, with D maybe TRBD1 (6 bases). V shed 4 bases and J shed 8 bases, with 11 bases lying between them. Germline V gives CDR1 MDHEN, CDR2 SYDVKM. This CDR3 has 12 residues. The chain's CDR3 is CASSSGTRGYTF. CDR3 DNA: TGTGCCAGCAGTTCCGGGACACGAGGCTACACCTTC.

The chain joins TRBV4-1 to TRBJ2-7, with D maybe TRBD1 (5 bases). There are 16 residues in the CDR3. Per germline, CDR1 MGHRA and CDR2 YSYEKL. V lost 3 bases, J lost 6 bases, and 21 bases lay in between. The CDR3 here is CASSHLMGLDEVEQYF. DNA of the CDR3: TGCGCCAGCAGCCATCTTATGGGGCTAGATGAGGTCGAGCAGTACTTC.

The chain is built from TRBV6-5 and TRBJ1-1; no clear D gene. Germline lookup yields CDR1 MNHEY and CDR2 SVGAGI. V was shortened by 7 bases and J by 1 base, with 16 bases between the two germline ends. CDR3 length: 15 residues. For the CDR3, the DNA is TGTGCCAGCATCAACGATTTGGGTACGAACACTGAAGCTTTCTTT. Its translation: CASINDLGTNTEAFF.

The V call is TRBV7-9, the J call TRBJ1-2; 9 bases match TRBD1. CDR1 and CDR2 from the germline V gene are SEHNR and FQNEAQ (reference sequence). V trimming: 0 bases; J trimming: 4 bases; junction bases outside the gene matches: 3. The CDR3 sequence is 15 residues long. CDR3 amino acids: CASSLARTGAYGYTF. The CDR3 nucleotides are TGTGCCAGCAGCTTAGCCCGGACAGGGGCCTATGGCTACACCTTC. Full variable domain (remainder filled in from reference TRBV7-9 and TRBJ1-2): DTGVSQNPRHKITKRGQNVTFRCDPISEHNRLYWYRQTLGQGPEFLTYFQNEAQLEKSRLLSDRFSAERPKGSFSTLEIQRTEQGDSAMYLCASSLARTGAYGYTFGSGTRLTVV.

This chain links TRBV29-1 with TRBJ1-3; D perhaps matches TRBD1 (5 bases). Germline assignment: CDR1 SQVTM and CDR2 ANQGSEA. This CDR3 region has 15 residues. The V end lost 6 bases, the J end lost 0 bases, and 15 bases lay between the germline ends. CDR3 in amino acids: CSVSGTESSGNTIYF. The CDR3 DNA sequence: TGCAGCGTCTCCGGGACCGAGAGCTCTGGAAACACCATATATTTT.

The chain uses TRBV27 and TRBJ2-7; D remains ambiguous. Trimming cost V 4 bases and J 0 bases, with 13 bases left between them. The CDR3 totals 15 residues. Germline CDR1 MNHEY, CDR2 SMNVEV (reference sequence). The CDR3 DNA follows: TGTGCCAGCAGTTCCCCAACGACCCTCTCCTACGAGCAGTACTTC. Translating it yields CASSSPTTLSYEQYF.

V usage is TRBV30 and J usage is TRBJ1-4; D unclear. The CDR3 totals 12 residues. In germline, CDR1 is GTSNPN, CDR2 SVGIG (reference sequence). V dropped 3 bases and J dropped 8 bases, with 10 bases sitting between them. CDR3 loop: CAWRGLGEKLFF. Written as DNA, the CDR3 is TGTGCCTGGAGGGGGTTAGGGGAAAAACTGTTTTTT.

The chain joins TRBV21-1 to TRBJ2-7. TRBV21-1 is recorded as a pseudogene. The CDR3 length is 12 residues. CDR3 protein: CASSKSLNGTAF. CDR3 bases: TGTGCCAGCAGCAAAAGCCTGAACGGGACCGCCTTC.

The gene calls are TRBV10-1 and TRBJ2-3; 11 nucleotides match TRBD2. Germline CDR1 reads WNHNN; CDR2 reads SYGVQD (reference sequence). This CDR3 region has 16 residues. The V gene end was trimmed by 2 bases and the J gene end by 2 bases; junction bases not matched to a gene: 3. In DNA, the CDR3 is TGCGCCAGCAGTGAGACTAGCGGGGGAGACACAGATACGCAGTATTTT. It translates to CASSETSGGDTDTQYF.

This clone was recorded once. The CDR3 loop reads CAWSVKGTGELFF. DNA for the CDR3: TGTGCCTGGAGTGTAAAAGGGACCGGGGAGCTGTTTTTT. The chain carries TRBV30 and TRBJ2-2; D is ambiguous. Germline V gene sequence: CDR1 GTSNPN, CDR2 SVGIG (reference sequence). V lost 0 bases to trimming and J lost 5 bases, with 7 bases between them. CDR3 length equals 13 residues.

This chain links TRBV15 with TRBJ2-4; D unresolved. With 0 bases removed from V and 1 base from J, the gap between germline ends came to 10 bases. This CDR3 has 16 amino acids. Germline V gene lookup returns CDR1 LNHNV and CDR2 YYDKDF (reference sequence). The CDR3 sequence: CATSRDPGRAKNIQYF. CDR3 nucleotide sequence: TGTGCCACCAGCAGAGATCCGGGTAGGGCCAAAAACATTCAGTACTTC.

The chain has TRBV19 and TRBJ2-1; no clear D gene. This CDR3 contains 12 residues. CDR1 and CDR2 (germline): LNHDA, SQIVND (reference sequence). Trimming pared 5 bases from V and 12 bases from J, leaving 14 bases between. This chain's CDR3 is CASSLNYGPQFF. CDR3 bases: TGTGCCAGTAGTCTCAACTATGGCCCGCAGTTCTTC. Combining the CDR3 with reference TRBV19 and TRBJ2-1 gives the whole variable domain DGGITQSPKYLFRKEGQNVTLSCEQNLNHDAMYWYRQDPGQGLRLIYYSQIVNDFQKGDIAEGYSVSREKKESFPLTVTSAQKNPTAFYLCASSLNYGPQFFGPGTRLTVL.

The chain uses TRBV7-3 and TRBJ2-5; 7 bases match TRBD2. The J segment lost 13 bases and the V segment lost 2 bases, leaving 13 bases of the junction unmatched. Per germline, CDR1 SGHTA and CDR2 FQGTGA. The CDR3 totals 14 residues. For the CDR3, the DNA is TGTGCCAGCAGCTTACGGGGGGACTCCACCTCGGGGTACTTC. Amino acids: CASSLRGDSTSGYF.

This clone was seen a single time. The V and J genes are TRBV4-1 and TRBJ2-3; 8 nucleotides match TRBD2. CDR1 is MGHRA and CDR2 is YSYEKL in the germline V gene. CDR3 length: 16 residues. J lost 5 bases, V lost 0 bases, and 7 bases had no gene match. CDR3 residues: CASSQDVSGAGDTQYF. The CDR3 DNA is TGCGCCAGCAGCCAAGATGTTAGCGGGGCCGGAGATACGCAGTATTTT.

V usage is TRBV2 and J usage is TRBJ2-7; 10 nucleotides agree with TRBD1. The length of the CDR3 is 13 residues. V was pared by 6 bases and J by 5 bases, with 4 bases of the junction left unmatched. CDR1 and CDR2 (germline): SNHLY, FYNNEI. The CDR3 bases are TGTGCCAGCAGGGACAGGGGGTACAACGAGCAGTACTTC. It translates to CASRDRGYNEQYF.